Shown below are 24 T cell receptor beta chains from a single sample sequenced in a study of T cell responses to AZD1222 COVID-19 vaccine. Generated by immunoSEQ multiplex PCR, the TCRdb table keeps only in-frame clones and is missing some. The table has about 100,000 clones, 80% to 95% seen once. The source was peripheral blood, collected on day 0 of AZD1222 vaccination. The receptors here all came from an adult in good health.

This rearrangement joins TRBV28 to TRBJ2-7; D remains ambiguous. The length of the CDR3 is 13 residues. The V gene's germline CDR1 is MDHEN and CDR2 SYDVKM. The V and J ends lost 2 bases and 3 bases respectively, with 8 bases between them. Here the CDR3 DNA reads TGTGCCAGCAGTTTAGGGTCAAACTACGAGCAGTACTTC. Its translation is CASSLGSNYEQYF.

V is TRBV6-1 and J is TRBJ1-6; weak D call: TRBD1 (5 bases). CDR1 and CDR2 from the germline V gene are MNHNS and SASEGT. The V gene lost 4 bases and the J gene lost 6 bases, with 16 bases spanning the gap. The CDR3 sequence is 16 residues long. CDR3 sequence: CASSARQGRANSPLHF. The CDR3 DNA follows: TGTGCCAGCAGTGCTCGGCAGGGCCGGGCTAATTCACCCCTCCACTTT.

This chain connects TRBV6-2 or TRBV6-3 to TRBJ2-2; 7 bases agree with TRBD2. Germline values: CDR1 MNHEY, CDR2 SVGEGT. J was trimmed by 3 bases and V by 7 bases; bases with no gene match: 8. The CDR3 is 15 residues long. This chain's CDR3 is CASTPSGTYTGELFF. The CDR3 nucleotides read TGTGCCAGCACCCCGAGCGGGACTTACACCGGGGAGCTGTTTTTT.

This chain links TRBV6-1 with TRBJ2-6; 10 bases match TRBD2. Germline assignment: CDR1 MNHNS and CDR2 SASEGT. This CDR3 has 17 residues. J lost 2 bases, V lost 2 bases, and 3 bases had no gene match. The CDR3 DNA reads TGTGCCAGCAGTGAACGAGCGGGAGGGGCTGGGGCCAACGTCCTGACTTTC. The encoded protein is CASSERAGGAGANVLTF.

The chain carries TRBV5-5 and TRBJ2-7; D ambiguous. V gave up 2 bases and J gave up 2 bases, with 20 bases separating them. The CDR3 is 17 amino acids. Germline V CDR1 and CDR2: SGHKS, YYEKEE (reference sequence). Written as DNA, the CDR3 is TGTGCCAGCAGCTTTTTGGGCTTGAGCGCCTATACCTACGAGCAGTACTTC. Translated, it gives CASSFLGLSAYTYEQYF. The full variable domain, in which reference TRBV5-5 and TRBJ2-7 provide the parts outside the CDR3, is DAGVTQSPTHLIKTRGQQVTLRCSPISGHKSVSWYQQVLGQGPQFIFQYYEKEERGRGNFPDRFSARQFPNYSSELNVNALLLGDSALYLCASSFLGLSAYTYEQYFGPGTRLTVT.

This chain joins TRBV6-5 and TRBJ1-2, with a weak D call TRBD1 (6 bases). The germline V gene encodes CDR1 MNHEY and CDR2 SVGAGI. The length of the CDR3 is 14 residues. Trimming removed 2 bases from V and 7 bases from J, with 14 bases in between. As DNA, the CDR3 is TGTGCCAGCAGTTACCGGAGACAGGTCTCTGGCTACACCTTC. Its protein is CASSYRRQVSGYTF.

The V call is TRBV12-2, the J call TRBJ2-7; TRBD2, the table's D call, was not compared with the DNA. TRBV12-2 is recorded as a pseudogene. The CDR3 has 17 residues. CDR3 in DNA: TGTGCAAGTCGCTATGGCCAAGTCGAGGAAAGACTCTACGAGCAGTACTTC. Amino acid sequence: CASRYGQVEERLYEQYF.

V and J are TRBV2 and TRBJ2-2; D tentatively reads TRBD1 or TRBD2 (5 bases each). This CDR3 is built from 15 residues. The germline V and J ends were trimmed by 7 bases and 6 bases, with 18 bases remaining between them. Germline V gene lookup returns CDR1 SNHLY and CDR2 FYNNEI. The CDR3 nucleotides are TGTGCCAGCAACTTGGGACGGAAGGGATCCGGGGAGCTGTTTTTT. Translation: CASNLGRKGSGELFF.

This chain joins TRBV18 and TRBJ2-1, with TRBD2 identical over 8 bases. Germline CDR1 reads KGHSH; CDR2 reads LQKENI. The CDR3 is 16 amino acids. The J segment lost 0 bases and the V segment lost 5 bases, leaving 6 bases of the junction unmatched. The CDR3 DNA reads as TGTGCCAGCTCATACAATAGCGGGGCCTCCTACAATGAGCAGTTCTTC. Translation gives CASSYNSGASYNEQFF. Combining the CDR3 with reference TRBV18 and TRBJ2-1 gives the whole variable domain NAGVMQNPRHLVRRRGQEARLRCSPMKGHSHVYWYRQLPEEGLKFMVYLQKENIIDESGMPKERFSAEFPKEGPSILRIQQVVRGDSAAYFCASSYNSGASYNEQFFGPGTRLTVL.

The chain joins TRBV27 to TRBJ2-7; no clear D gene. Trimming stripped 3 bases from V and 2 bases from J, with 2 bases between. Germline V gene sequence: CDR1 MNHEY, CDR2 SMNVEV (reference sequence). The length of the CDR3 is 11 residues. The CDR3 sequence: CASSFTYEQYF. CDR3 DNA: TGTGCCAGCAGTTTCACCTACGAGCAGTACTTC.

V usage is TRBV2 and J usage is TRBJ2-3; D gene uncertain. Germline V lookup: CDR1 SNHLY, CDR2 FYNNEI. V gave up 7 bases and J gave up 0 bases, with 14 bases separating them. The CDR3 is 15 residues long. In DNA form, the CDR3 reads TGTGCCAGCACACGGACGGCAACTAGCACAGATACGCAGTATTTT. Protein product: CASTRTATSTDTQYF.

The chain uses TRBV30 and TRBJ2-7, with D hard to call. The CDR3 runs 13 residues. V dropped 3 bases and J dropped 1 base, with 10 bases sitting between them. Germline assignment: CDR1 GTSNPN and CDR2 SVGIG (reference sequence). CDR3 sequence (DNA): TGTGCCTGGAGGATCTTGGGGTCCTACGAGCAGTACTTC. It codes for CAWRILGSYEQYF.

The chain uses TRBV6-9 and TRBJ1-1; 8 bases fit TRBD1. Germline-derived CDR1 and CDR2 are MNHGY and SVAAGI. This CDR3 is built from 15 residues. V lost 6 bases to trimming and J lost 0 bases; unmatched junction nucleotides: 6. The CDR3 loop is CASREWDRMNTEAFF. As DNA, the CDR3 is TGTGCCAGCAGGGAGTGGGACAGGATGAACACTGAAGCTTTCTTT.

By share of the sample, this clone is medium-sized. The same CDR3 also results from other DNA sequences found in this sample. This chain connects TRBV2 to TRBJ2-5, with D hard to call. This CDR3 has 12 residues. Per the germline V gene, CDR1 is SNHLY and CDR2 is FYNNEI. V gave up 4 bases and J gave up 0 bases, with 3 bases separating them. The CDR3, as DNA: TGTGCCAGCAGTGGGTACCAAGAGACCCAGTACTTC. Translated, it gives CASSGYQETQYF.

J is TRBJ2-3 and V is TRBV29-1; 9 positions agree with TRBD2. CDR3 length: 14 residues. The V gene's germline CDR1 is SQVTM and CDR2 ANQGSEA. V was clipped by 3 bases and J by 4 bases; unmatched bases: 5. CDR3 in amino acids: CSVEGGRAPDTQYF. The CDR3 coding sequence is TGCAGCGTTGAGGGCGGGAGGGCCCCAGATACGCAGTATTTT.

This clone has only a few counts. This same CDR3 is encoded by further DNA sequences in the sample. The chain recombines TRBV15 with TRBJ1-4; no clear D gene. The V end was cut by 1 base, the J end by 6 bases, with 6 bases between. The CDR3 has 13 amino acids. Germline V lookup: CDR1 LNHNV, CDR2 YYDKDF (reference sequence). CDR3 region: CATSRGGYEKLFF. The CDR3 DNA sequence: TGTGCCACCAGCAGAGGGGGTTATGAAAAACTGTTTTTT.

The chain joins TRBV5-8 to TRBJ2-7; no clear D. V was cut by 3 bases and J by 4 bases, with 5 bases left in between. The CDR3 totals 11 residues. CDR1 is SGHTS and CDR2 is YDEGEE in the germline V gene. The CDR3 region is CASSSLYEQYF. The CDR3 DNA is TGTGCCAGCAGCTCCTTATACGAGCAGTACTTC. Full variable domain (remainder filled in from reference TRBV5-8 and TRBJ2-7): EAGVTQSPTHLIKTRGQQATLRCSPISGHTSVYWYQQALGLGLQFLLWYDEGEERNRGNFPPRFSGRQFPNYSSELNVNALELEDSALYLCASSSLYEQYFGPGTRLTVT.

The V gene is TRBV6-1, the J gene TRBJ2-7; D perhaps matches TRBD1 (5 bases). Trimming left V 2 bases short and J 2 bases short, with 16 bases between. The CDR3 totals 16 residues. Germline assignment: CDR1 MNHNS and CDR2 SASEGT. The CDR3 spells CASSENFPDIAYEQYF. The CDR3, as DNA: TGTGCCAGCAGTGAAAATTTCCCGGACATTGCCTACGAGCAGTACTTC.

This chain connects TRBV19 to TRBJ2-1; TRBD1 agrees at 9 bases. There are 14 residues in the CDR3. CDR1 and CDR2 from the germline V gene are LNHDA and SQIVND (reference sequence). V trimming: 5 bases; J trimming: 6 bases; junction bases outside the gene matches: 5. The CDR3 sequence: CASSGWTGVNEQFF. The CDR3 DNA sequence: TGTGCCAGTAGTGGTTGGACAGGGGTCAATGAGCAGTTCTTC. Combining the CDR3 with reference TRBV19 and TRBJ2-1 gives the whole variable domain DGGITQSPKYLFRKEGQNVTLSCEQNLNHDAMYWYRQDPGQGLRLIYYSQIVNDFQKGDIAEGYSVSREKKESFPLTVTSAQKNPTAFYLCASSGWTGVNEQFFGPGTRLTVL.

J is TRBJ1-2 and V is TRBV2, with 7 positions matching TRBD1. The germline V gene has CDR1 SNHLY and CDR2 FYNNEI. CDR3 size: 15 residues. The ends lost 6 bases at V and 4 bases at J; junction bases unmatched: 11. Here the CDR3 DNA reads TGTGCCAGCAGGGCTGACAGGGTTGGGACCTATGGCTACACCTTC. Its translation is CASRADRVGTYGYTF.

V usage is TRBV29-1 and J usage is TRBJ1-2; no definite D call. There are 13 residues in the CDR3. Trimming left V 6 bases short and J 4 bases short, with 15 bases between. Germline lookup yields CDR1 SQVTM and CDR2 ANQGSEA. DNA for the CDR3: TGCAGCGTAAAAGGAGCGGAGCTCTATGGCTACACCTTC. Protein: CSVKGAELYGYTF.

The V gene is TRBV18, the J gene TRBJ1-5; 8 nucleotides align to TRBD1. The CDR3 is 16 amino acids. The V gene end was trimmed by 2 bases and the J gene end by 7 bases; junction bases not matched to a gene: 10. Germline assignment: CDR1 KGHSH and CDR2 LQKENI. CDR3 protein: CASSPIGQGAVQPQHF. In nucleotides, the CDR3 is TGTGCCAGCTCACCAATTGGGCAGGGGGCCGTCCAGCCCCAGCATTTT.

The CDR3 loop is CASSELGLGPYEQYF. CDR3 nucleotide sequence: TGTGCCAGCAGTGAATTGGGACTAGGGCCCTACGAGCAGTACTTC. This rearrangement joins TRBV6-1 to TRBJ2-7; TRBD2 matches 8 bases. Germline V gene lookup returns CDR1 MNHNS and CDR2 SASEGT. Unmatched junction bases numbered 5, after V lost 2 bases and J lost 2 bases. The CDR3 contains 15 residues.

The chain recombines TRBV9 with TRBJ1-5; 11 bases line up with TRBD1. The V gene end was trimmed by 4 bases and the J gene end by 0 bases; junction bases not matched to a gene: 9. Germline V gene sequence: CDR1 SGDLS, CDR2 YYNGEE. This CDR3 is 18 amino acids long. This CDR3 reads CASSKPGQGVSSNQPQHF. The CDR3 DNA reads TGTGCCAGCAGCAAACCGGGACAGGGGGTTAGTAGCAATCAGCCCCAGCATTTT.